This T cell receptor (beta chain) was retrieved from a study of T cells after yellow fever vaccination. Findings of the study overall: Peak timing came faster in the weaker secondary response, day 5 versus 15.

As TCR cDNA was made by 5'RACE template switching, a universal primer site and UMIs were added. TCRdb reanalysed the 5' RACE reads using MiXCR and keeps one entry per CDR3 protein. In the table there are approximately 550,000 distinct CDR3 sequences, around an eighth of which are singletons. With regard to this clonotype: As yet, its antigen is unknown.

V lost 1 base and J lost 4, with 12 bases in between. Germline CDR1 is SGHTA and CDR2 is FQGNSA. The CDR3 runs 15 residues. The chain joins TRBV7-2 to TRBJ2-3, with D unresolved. This sequence originates from a man between 25 and 39 years old who received the YFV17D yellow fever vaccine. Sequenced material: PBMCs, taken on the day of the yellow fever booster vaccination. Written as DNA, the CDR3 is TGTGCCAGCAGCTTAGTCCCTAGAACCTCAGATACGCAGTATTTT. This codes for CASSLVPRTSDTQYF. The full variable domain, rest sourced from reference TRBV7-2 and TRBJ2-3, is GAGVSQSPSNKVTEKGKDVELRCDPISGHTALYWYRQSLGQGLEFLIYFQGNSAPDKSGLPSDRFSAERTGGSVSTLTIQRTQQEDSAVYLCASSLVPRTSDTQYFGPGTRLTVL.